This T cell receptor (beta chain) appears in the sequencing data of a study of blood T cell repertoires in COVID-19. Overall study: Samples of COVID-19 (acute and convalescent) were obtained from the United States, Italy and Spain.

In the original workflow: Estimates of nucleated cell counts were drawn from the amplification of reference gene primers. The repertoire was sequenced with immunoSEQ multiplex PCR; TCRdb's copy has only in-frame clones and lacks some. V and J calls and clone size are those listed in that table; D and trimming were worked out from the DNA. The sample has about 150,000 clones, approximately 88% seen once; the top ten hold around 2.1%. This clonotype was sampled from a man in his 70s with acute or convalescent COVID-19. The sample consisted of peripheral blood.

The CDR3 nucleotides read TGCGCCAGCAGCGTGGGGGGGGGACAAGAGACCCAGTACTTC. Translated: CASSVGGGQETQYF. This chain joins TRBV5-1 and TRBJ2-5, with 7 positions matching TRBD2. The CDR3 has 14 residues. Trimming took 4 bases from V and 2 from J; bases not matched to a gene: 5. Germline V gene data show CDR1 as SGHRS and CDR2 as YFSETQ.